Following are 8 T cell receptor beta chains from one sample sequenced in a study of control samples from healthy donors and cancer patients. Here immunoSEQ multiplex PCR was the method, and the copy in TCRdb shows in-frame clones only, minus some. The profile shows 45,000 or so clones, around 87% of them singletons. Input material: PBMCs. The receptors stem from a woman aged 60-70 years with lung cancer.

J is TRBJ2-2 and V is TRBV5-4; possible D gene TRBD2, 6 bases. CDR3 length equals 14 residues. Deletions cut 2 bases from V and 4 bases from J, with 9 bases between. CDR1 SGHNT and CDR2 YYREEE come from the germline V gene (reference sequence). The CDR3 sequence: CASSFTGVTGELFF. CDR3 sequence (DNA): TGTGCCAGCAGCTTTACGGGAGTCACCGGGGAGCTGTTTTTT.

CDR3 region: CASRTDSYEQYF. DNA of the CDR3: TGTGCCAGCAGGACGGACTCGTACGAGCAGTACTTC. The rearrangement joins TRBV11-3 to TRBJ2-7, with D possibly TRBD2 on 5 matching bases. Trimming stripped 6 bases from V and 4 bases from J, with 10 bases between. The CDR3 has 12 residues. Per germline, CDR1 SGHNT and CDR2 YENEEA.

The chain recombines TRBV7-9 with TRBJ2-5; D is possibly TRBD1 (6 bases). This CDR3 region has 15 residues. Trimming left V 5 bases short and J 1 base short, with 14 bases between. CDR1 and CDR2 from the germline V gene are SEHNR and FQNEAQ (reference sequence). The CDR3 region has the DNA TGTGCCAGCAGCACCGGGACACCATCCCAAGAGACCCAGTACTTC. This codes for CASSTGTPSQETQYF.

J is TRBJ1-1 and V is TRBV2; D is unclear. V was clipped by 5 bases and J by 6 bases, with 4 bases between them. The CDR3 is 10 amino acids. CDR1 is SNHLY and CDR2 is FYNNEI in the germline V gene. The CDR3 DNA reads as TGTGCCAGCAGTTTCCCTGAAGCTTTCTTT. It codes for CASSFPEAFF.

The DNA of the CDR3 is TGTGCCAGCAGCGTCCGGACAGTCAACACTGAAGCTTTCTTT. Its protein is CASSVRTVNTEAFF. V gene TRBV13 combines with J gene TRBJ1-1; TRBD1 might be the D (6 bases). V was shortened by 5 bases and J by 2 bases, with 12 bases between the two germline ends. The CDR3 has 14 amino acids. CDR1 is PRHDT and CDR2 is FYEKMQ in the germline V gene (reference sequence).

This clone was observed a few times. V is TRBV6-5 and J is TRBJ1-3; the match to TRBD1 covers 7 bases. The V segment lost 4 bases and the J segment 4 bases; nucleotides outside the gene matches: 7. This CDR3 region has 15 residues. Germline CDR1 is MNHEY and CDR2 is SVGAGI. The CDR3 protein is CASSSETGVGNTIYF. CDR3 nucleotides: TGTGCCAGCAGTTCGGAAACAGGGGTAGGAAACACCATATATTTT.

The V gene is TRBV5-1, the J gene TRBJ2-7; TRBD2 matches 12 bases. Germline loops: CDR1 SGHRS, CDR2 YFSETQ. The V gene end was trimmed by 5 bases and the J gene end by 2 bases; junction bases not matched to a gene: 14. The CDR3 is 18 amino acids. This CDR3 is CASRHTSPGLAGTYEQYF. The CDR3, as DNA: TGCGCCAGCAGACATACCTCCCCGGGACTAGCGGGTACCTACGAGCAGTACTTC.

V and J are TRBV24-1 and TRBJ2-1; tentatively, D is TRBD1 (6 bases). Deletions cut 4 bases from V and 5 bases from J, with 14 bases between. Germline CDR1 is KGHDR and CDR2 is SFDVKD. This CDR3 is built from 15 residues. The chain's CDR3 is CATSDAEYRDNEQFF. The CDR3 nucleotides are TGTGCCACCAGTGACGCGGAGTACAGGGACAATGAGCAGTTCTTC.